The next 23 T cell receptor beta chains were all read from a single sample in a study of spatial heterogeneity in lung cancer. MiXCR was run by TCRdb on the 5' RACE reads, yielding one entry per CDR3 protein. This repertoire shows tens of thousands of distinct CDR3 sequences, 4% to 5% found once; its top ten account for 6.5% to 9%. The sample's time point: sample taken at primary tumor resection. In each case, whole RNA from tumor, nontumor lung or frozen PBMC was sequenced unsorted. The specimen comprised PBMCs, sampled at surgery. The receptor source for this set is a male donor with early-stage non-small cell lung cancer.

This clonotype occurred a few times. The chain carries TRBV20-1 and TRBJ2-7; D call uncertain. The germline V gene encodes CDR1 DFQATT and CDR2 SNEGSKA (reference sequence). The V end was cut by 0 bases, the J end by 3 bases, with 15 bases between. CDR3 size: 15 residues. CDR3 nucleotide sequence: TGCAGTGCTAGAGAAGGCCCCCAGCCATACTACGAGCAGTACTTC. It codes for CSAREGPQPYYEQYF.

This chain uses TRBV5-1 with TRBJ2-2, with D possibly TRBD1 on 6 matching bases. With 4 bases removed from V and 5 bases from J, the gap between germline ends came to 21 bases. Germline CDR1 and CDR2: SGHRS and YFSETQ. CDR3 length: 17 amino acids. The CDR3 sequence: CASSLSTTGKRTGELFF. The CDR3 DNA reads TGCGCCAGCAGCCTAAGTACTACAGGGAAGAGAACCGGGGAGCTGTTTTTT.

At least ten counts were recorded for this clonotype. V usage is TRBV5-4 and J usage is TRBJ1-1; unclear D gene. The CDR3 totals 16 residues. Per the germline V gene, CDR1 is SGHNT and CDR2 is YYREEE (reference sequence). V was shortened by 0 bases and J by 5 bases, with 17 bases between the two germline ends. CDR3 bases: TGTGCCAGCAGCTTGGGGGAAACCCGGGGTCGGACTGAAGCTTTCTTT. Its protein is CASSLGETRGRTEAFF.

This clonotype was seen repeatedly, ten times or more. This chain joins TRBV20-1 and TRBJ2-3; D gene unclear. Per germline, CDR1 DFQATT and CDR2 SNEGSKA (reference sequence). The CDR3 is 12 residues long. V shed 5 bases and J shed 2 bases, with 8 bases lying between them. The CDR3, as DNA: TGCAGTGCTGAACCTATCACAGATACGCAGTATTTT. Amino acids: CSAEPITDTQYF.

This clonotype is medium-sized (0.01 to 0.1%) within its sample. In DNA form, the CDR3 reads TGCAGCGTTGAACGGGCTGATACGCAGTATTTT. It yields the protein CSVERADTQYF. This chain connects TRBV29-1 to TRBJ2-3; no firm D call. V lost 2 bases and J lost 6, with 6 bases in between. The germline CDR1 and CDR2 sequences are SQVTM and ANQGSEA. This CDR3 is 11 amino acids long.

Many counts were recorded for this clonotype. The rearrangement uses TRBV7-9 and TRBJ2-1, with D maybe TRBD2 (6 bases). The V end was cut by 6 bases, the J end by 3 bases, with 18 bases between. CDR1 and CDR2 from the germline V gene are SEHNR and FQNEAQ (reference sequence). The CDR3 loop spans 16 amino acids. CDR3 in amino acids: CASRHLPGLDYNEQFF. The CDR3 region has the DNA TGTGCCAGCAGGCACCTACCGGGACTTGACTACAATGAGCAGTTCTTC.

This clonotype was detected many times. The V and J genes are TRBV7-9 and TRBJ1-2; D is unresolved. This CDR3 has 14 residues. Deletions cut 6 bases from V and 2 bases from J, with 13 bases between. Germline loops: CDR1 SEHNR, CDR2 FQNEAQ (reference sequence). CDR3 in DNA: TGTGCCAGCAGGAGTGGGGTAGACAACTATGGCTACACCTTC. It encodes CASRSGVDNYGYTF.

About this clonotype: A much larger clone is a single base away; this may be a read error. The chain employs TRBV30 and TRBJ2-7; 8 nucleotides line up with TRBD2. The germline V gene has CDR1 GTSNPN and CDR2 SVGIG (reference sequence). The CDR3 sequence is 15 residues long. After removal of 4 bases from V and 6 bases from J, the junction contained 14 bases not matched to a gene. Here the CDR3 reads CAWKGKRGPTCEQYF. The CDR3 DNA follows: TGTGCCTGGAAGGGGAAGCGGGGGCCGACCTGCGAGCAGTACTTC.

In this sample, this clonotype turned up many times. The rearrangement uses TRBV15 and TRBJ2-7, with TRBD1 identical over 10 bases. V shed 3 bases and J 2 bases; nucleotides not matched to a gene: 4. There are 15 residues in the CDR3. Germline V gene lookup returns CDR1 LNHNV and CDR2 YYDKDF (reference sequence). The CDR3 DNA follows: TGTGCCACCAGCAGTGGACAGGGGGATGCCTACGAGCAGTACTTC. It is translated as CATSSGQGDAYEQYF. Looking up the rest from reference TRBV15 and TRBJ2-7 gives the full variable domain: DAMVIQNPRYQVTQFGKPVTLSCSQTLNHNVMYWYQQKSSQAPKLLFHYYDKDFNNEADTPDNFQSRRPNTSFCFLDIRSPGLGDTAMYLCATSSGQGDAYEQYFGPGTRLTVT.

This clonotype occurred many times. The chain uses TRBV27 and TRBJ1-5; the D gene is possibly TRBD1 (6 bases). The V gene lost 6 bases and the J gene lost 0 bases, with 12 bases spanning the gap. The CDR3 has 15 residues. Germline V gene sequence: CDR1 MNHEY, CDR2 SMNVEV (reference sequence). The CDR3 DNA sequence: TGTGCCAGCAGCCCTGGACAGTTTAGCAATCAGCCCCAGCATTTT. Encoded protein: CASSPGQFSNQPQHF.

CDR3 nucleotide sequence: TGTGCCTGCCCATCGAGACTATTAAACACCGGGGAGCTGTTTTTT. Translation gives CACPSRLLNTGELFF. V usage is TRBV30 and J usage is TRBJ2-2, with D maybe TRBD2 (5 bases). Trimming left V 6 bases short and J 2 bases short, with 16 bases between. The CDR3 totals 15 residues. Germline CDR1 is GTSNPN and CDR2 is SVGIG (reference sequence).

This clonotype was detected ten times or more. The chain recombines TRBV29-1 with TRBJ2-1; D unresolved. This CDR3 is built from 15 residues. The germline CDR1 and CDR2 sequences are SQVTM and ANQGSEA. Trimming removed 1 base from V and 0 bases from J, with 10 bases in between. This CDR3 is CSVEGSDYSYNEQFF. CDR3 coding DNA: TGCAGCGTTGAAGGATCAGATTACTCCTACAATGAGCAGTTCTTC.

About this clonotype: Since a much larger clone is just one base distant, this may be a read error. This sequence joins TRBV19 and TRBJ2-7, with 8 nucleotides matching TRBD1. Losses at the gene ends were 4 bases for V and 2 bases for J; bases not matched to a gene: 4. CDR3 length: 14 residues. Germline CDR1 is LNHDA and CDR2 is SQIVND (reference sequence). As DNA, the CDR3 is TGTGCCAGTAGTAGGACAGGGAATGCCTACGAGCAGTACTTC. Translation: CASSRTGNAYEQYF.

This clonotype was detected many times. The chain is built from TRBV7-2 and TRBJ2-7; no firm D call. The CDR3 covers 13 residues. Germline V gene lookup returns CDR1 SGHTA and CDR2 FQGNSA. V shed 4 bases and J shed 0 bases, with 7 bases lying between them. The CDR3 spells CASSSRTSYEQYF. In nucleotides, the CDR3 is TGTGCCAGCAGCTCGAGAACCTCCTACGAGCAGTACTTC.

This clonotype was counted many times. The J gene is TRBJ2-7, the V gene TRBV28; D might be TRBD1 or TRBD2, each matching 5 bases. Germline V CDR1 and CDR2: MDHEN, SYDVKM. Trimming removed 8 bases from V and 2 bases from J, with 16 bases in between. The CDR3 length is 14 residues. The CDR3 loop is CASVPGTVTYEQYF. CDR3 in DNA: TGTGCCAGCGTACCCGGGACGGTGACCTACGAGCAGTACTTC.

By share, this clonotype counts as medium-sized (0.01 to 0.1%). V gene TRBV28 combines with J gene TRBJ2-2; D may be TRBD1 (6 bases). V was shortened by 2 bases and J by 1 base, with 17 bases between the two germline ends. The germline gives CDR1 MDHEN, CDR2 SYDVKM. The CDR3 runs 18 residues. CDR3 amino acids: CASSLPPGHIENTGELFF. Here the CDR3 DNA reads TGTGCCAGCAGTTTACCCCCGGGACACATAGAGAACACCGGGGAGCTGTTTTTT. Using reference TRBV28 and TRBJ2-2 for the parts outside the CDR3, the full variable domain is DVKVTQSSRYLVKRTGEKVFLECVQDMDHENMFWYRQDPGLGLRLIYFSYDVKMKEKGDIPEGYSVSREKKERFSLILESASTNQTSMYLCASSLPPGHIENTGELFFGEGSRLTVL.

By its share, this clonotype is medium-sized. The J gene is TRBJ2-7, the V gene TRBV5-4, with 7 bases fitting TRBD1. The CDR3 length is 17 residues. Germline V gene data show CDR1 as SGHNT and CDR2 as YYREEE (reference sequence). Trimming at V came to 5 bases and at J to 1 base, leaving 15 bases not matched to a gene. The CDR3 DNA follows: TGTGCCAGCAGTCCTCAACGTACGGGACAGAAATCCTACGAGCAGTACTTC. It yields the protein CASSPQRTGQKSYEQYF. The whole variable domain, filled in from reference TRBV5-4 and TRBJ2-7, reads ETGVTQSPTHLIKTRGQQVTLRCSSQSGHNTVSWYQQALGQGPQFIFQYYREEENGRGNFPPRFSGLQFPNYSSELNVNALELDDSALYLCASSPQRTGQKSYEQYFGPGTRLTVT.

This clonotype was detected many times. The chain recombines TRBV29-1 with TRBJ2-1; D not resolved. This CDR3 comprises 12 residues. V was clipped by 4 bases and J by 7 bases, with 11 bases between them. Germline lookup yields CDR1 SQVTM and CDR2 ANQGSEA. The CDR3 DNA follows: TGCAGCGTTGTGATATACAATAATGAGCAGTTCTTC. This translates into CSVVIYNNEQFF.

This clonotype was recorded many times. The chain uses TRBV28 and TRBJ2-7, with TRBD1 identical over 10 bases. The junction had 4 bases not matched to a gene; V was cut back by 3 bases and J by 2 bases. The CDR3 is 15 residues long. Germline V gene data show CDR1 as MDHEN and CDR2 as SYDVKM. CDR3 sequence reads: CASSFGGTGAYEQYF. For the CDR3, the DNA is TGTGCCAGCAGTTTTGGTGGGACAGGGGCCTACGAGCAGTACTTC.

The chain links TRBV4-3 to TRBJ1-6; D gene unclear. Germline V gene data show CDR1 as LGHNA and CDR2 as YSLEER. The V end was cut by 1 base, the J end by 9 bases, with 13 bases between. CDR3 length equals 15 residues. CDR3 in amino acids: CASSQGNSLGSPLHF. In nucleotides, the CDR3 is TGCGCCAGCAGCCAAGGAAACAGCTTGGGTTCACCCCTCCACTTT.

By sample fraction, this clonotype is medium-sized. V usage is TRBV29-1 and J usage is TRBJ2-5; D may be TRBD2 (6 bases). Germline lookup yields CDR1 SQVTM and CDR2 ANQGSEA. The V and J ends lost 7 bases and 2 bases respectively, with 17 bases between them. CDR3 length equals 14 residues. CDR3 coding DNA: TGCAGCGGTAGCCGGGACTTAACACAAGAGACCCAGTACTTC. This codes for CSGSRDLTQETQYF.

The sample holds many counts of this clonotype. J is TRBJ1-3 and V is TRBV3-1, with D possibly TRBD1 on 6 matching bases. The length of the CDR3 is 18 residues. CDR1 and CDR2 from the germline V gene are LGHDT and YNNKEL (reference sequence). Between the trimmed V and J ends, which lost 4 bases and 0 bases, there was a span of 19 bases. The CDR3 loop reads CASSLVRDRNRSGNTIYF. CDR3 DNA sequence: TGTGCCAGCAGCCTGGTCCGAGACAGGAACCGCTCTGGAAACACCATATATTTT.

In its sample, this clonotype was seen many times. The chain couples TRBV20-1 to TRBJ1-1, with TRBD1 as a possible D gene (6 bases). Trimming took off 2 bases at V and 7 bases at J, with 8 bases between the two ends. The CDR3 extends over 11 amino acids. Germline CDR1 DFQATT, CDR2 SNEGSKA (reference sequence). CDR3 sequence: CSARRQVEAFF. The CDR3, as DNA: TGCAGTGCTAGAAGACAGGTTGAAGCTTTCTTT.